The 3 T cell receptor beta chains listed next were all sequenced from one sample in a study of control samples from healthy donors and cancer patients. TCRdb keeps only in-frame clones here, not all; method: immunoSEQ multiplex PCR. The sample includes about 100,000 clones, just under 95% of them seen just once. Sequenced sample: blood. The receptors derive from a human donor in good health. The donor label of this sample is uncertain.

The J gene is TRBJ2-3, the V gene TRBV10-3, with D perhaps being TRBD1 or TRBD2 (6 bases each). The CDR3 totals 13 residues. CDR1 is ENHRY and CDR2 is SYGVKD in the germline V gene. Trimming stripped 3 bases from V and 5 bases from J, with 9 bases between. The CDR3 nucleotides are TGTGCCATCAGTGAACAGGGAGGAGATACGCAGTATTTT. The encoded protein is CAISEQGGDTQYF.

The rearrangement joins TRBV2 to TRBJ2-1; D is ambiguous. This CDR3 spans 13 amino acids. The V and J ends lost 2 bases and 6 bases respectively, with 8 bases between them. Germline loops: CDR1 SNHLY, CDR2 FYNNEI. Here the CDR3 reads CASSELGFNEQFF. The CDR3 DNA sequence: TGTGCCAGCAGTGAATTGGGGTTCAATGAGCAGTTCTTC. The full variable domain, in which reference TRBV2 and TRBJ2-1 provide the parts outside the CDR3, is EPEVTQTPSHQVTQMGQEVILRCVPISNHLYFYWYRQILGQKVEFLVSFYNNEISEKSEIFDDQFSVERPDGSNFTLKIRSTKLEDSAMYFCASSELGFNEQFFGPGTRLTVL.

V usage is TRBV18 and J usage is TRBJ1-6; D possibly corresponds to TRBD1 (6 bases). The CDR3 contains 15 residues. V was shortened by 1 base and J by 10 bases, with 14 bases between the two germline ends. Germline values: CDR1 KGHSH, CDR2 LQKENI. The CDR3 region has the DNA TGTGCCAGCTCACCACGCACAGGGTCGGGCTCACCCCTCCACTTT. Translation gives CASSPRTGSGSPLHF.